The rows below give T cell receptor beta chains drawn from one sample of a study of CD8 T cells in ankylosing spondylitis. Using its own MiXCR run on the 5' RACE reads, TCRdb lists one record per CDR3 protein. The sample records hundreds of thousands of distinct CDR3 sequences, approximately 12% being singletons. Sequencing input: blood, either unsorted or a sorted T cell fraction (not recorded which). The source is a male donor with ankylosing spondylitis. Both conserved end residues are part of each CDR3. Fields, in order: J gene, clone size, D gene, V gene, CDR3 DNA, CDR3 protein. The D gene is left open where the match is weak. Where a row states a size, it is once, few, many or the class of an expanded clone; other rows omit it.

TRBJ1-1	few	.	TRBV7-2	TGTGCCAGCAGCTTGGGGGGGACTCGGACTGAAGCTTTCTTT	CASSLGGTRTEAFF
TRBJ2-3	few	.	TRBV4-1	TGCGCCAGCAGCCATCTCCCTCCCGCAGATACGCAGTATTTT	CASSHLPPADTQYF
TRBJ1-2	.	.	TRBV6-1	TGTGCCAGCAGTACCCAAGAGGAGCTATATGGCTACACCTTC	CASSTQEELYGYTF
TRBJ2-3	few	TRBD1	TRBV5-1	TGCGCCAGCAGTCGCGGACAGGGTGATACGCAGTATTTT	CASSRGQGDTQYF
TRBJ1-3	many	.	TRBV11-2	TGTGCCAGCAGCCGACAGGTCTCTGGAAACACCATATATTTT	CASSRQVSGNTIYF
TRBJ2-3	few	TRBD2	TRBV10-3	TGTGCCATCAGTGGCGGGGCAATGACTAGCGGGAGCACAGATACGCAGTATTTT	CAISGGAMTSGSTDTQYF
TRBJ1-1	many	TRBD1	TRBV24-1	TGTGCCACCAGTCGCACAGGGGAATGGGCTGAAGCTTTCTTT	CATSRTGEWAEAFF
TRBJ2-3	many	.	TRBV29-1	TGCAGCGTTGGCAACAGGGAGGGTTTCACAGATACGCAGTATTTT	CSVGNREGFTDTQYF
TRBJ2-7	.	TRBD1	TRBV20-1	TGCAGTGCCCCGGTGGCACAGGGGGGACGGTCCGAGCAGTACTTC	CSAPVAQGGRSEQYF
TRBJ1-4	few	.	TRBV14	TGTGCCAGCAGCCGAACCCTTTCCGGTGCAACTAATGAAAAACTGTTTTTT	CASSRTLSGATNEKLFF
TRBJ1-2	few	.	TRBV18	TGTGCCAGCTCACAGGAAACGGGATCCTATGGCTACACCTTC	CASSQETGSYGYTF
TRBJ2-1	few	.	TRBV28	TGTGCCACCACCCCGAGTCCCGTCTACAATGAGCAGTTCTTC	CATTPSPVYNEQFF
TRBJ1-1	.	.	TRBV5-1	TGCGCCAGCAGCACCCGGGACTTTCAAAAAAAGAACACTGAAGCTTTCTTT	CASSTRDFQKKNTEAFF
TRBJ1-1	.	.	TRBV7-6	TGTGCCAGCAGCTTAGTCAGTGGAGGGAACACTGAAGCTTTCTTT	CASSLVSGGNTEAFF
TRBJ1-2	few	TRBD1	TRBV20-1	TGCAGTGCTGTCCGGGACAGGATTTCTGGCTACACCTTC	CSAVRDRISGYTF